The sequence of this TCR beta chain was determined in a study of T cell changes during pregnancy in multiple sclerosis. Profiled with immunoSEQ multiplex PCR; TCRdb holds only in-frame clones, not every one. The table has tens of thousands of clones, roughly 92% seen once. Specimen: peripheral blood, collected after pregnancy. This sequence was found in a female donor in good health, enrolled as a control in a pregnancy study.

The CDR3, as DNA: TGCGCCAGCAGCCTTTACCGACAGGGGGGGAACACCGGGGAGCTGTTTTTT. It encodes CASSLYRQGGNTGELFF. J is TRBJ2-2 and V is TRBV4-1, with TRBD1 matching over 9 bases. The CDR3 is 17 amino acids. Germline CDR1 and CDR2: MGHRA and YSYEKL. V lost 4 bases to trimming and J lost 1 base; unmatched junction nucleotides: 7.